This T cell receptor beta chain was documented in a study of cytomegalovirus exposure and HLA in healthy donors. Trimming removed 2 bases from V and 2 bases from J, with 9 bases in between. Germline V gene sequence: CDR1 MDHEN, CDR2 SYDVKM. The CDR3 sequence is 14 residues long. Amplification used 60 Vbeta primers and 13 Jbeta primers. Data came from immunoSEQ multiplex PCR; TCRdb stores just in-frame clones and leaves some out. Of approximately 130,000 clones listed, approximately 60% were seen once; the top ten hold 2.4%. Material for sequencing was PBMCs. The chain joins TRBV28 to TRBJ1-2; the D is unclear. This TCR came from a woman in her forties in good health and CMV-seronegative. CDR3 nucleotides: TGTGCCAGCAGTTTAGTTAACAGAAACTATGGCTACACCTTC. This sequence encodes CASSLVNRNYGYTF.